The rows below give T cell receptor beta chains drawn from one sample of a study of healthy donors' naive CD4 and CD8 T cells. TCRdb ran MiXCR on the reads and lists one entry per CDR3 protein. This table holds 150,000 to 200,000 distinct CDR3 sequences, about 76% found once. The sample consisted of naive CD4+ and CD8+ T cells sorted from blood, pooled from several donors. Receptors originate from a pool of human donors in good health; the sample pools cells from several healthy donors. CDR3s include the opening cysteine and the closing phenylalanine or tryptophan. Each record gives: CDR3 protein, CDR3 DNA, D gene, clone size, V gene, J gene. A D gene is named only where the DNA matches it firmly. Only part of the rows carry a size: once, few, many, or a class if the clone is expanded.

CAWSSGGNQPQHF,TGTGCCTGGAGTTCGGGGGGAAATCAGCCCCAGCATTTT,NA,NA,TRBV30,TRBJ1-5
CSARETGAPTYEQYF,TGCAGTGCTAGAGAGACAGGAGCCCCTACCTACGAGCAGTACTTC,NA,NA,TRBV20-1,TRBJ2-7
CSVDERESLDTQYF,TGCAGCGTTGATGAGCGGGAGAGTTTGGATACGCAGTATTTT,TRBD2,NA,TRBV29-1,TRBJ2-3
CSEPETTHSYNEQFF,TGCAGCGAACCGGAGACTACCCACTCCTACAATGAGCAGTTCTTC,NA,NA,TRBV29-1,TRBJ2-1
CAISENRPGQDTQYF,TGTGCCATCAGTGAGAATCGGCCAGGGCAAGATACGCAGTATTTT,NA,NA,TRBV10-3,TRBJ2-3
CSVVGHPGGSGYTF,TGCAGCGTTGTAGGACACCCAGGGGGGTCTGGCTACACCTTC,TRBD1,NA,TRBV29-1,TRBJ1-2
CSVESGVAGALNEQFF,TGCAGCGTTGAGTCCGGGGTAGCGGGGGCCCTCAATGAGCAGTTCTTC,TRBD2,NA,TRBV29-1,TRBJ2-1
CAWSVSVDGYTF,TGTGCCTGGAGTGTATCGGTGGATGGCTACACCTTC,NA,NA,TRBV30,TRBJ1-2
CASSFGQELFYGYTF,TGTGCCAGCAGCTTCGGCCAGGAGTTATTCTATGGCTACACCTTC,NA,NA,TRBV5-5,TRBJ1-2
CASVTWTAHNEQFF,TGTGCCAGCGTGACCTGGACAGCCCACAATGAGCAGTTCTTC,NA,NA,TRBV6-2/TRBV6-3,TRBJ2-1
CASSLHRDNQPQHF,TGTGCCAGCAGTTTACACAGGGACAATCAGCCCCAGCATTTT,NA,NA,TRBV27,TRBJ1-5
CAAQWSSYEQYF,TGTGCCGCCCAGTGGAGCTCCTACGAGCAGTACTTC,NA,NA,TRBV30,TRBJ2-7
CASSIQRESEQFF,TGTGCCAGTAGTATCCAGCGGGAGAGTGAGCAGTTCTTC,TRBD2,once,TRBV19,TRBJ2-1
CASSLWAGVNYGYTF,TGCGCCAGCAGCTTGTGGGCAGGAGTCAACTATGGCTACACCTTC,NA,once,TRBV5-1,TRBJ1-2
CASTVQGSDEQFF,TGTGCCAGCACAGTACAGGGAAGCGATGAGCAGTTCTTC,NA,NA,TRBV27,TRBJ2-1
CASSQDVGISYEQYF,TGCGCCAGCAGCCAAGATGTCGGGATCTCCTACGAGCAGTACTTC,NA,NA,TRBV4-3,TRBJ2-7
CASSLVGVGYTF,TGTGCCAGCAGTTTAGTAGGGGTTGGCTACACCTTC,NA,NA,TRBV12-3/TRBV12-4,TRBJ1-2
CSVVIQGADEQYF,TGCAGCGTTGTTATTCAGGGGGCGGACGAGCAGTACTTC,TRBD1,NA,TRBV29-1,TRBJ2-7
CASRRSGTGAGEQYF,TGCGCCAGCAGGCGTTCCGGGACAGGGGCAGGCGAGCAGTACTTC,TRBD1,NA,TRBV5-1,TRBJ2-7
CASSSATNYYEQYF,TGTGCCAGCAGTTCAGCGACAAACTACTACGAGCAGTACTTC,NA,NA,TRBV27,TRBJ2-7
CASSIGVAGGLYEQYF,TGTGCCAGTAGTATCGGCGTAGCGGGGGGTCTCTACGAGCAGTACTTC,TRBD2,NA,TRBV19,TRBJ2-7
CASSLRAPFAEAFF,TGTGCCAGCAGCTTACGGGCCCCCTTTGCTGAAGCTTTCTTT,NA,NA,TRBV7-2,TRBJ1-1
CASSMAGNQPQHF,TGTGCCAGTAGTATGGCAGGCAATCAGCCCCAGCATTTT,NA,once,TRBV19,TRBJ1-5
CSVSQGGEQYF,TGCAGCGTGTCACAGGGGGGAGAGCAGTACTTC,TRBD1,NA,TRBV29-1,TRBJ2-7
CASSLTTGTGLYEQYF,TGTGCCAGCAGCTTGACGACCGGGACAGGGTTGTACGAGCAGTACTTC,TRBD1,NA,TRBV5-6,TRBJ2-7
CASSQEGTFYGYTF,TGCGCCAGCAGCCAAGAGGGGACGTTCTATGGCTACACCTTC,NA,NA,TRBV4-3,TRBJ1-2
CASSPSPRSSYEQYF,TGTGCCAGCAGCCCCTCCCCCAGGAGCTCCTACGAGCAGTACTTC,NA,once,TRBV13,TRBJ2-7
CASSAEGTITPYGYTF,TGTGCCAGCAGTGCGGAAGGGACTATTACCCCCTATGGCTACACCTTC,NA,NA,TRBV6-2/TRBV6-3,TRBJ1-2
CASIFGGEAFF,TGTGCCAGCATTTTCGGCGGAGAAGCTTTCTTT,NA,once,TRBV27,TRBJ1-1
CASSHSTSGRPYEQYF,TGCGCCAGCAGCCACTCGACTAGCGGGAGACCCTACGAGCAGTACTTC,TRBD2,NA,TRBV4-3,TRBJ2-7
CATLGPLWNSPLHF,TGTGCCACCCTCGGACCTCTATGGAATTCACCCCTCCACTTT,NA,NA,TRBV6-2/TRBV6-3,TRBJ1-6
CAWSVLAVRNEQFF,TGTGCCTGGAGTGTCCTAGCGGTACGTAATGAGCAGTTCTTC,TRBD2,NA,TRBV30,TRBJ2-1
CASSLSPGQGTDTQYF,TGTGCCAGCAGCTTATCGCCAGGTCAGGGCACAGATACGCAGTATTTT,NA,NA,TRBV7-3,TRBJ2-3
CSVRERYGYTF,TGCAGCGTTCGGGAGCGCTATGGCTACACCTTC,NA,NA,TRBV29-1,TRBJ1-2
CASSLVGTVDQPQHF,TGTGCCAGCAGTTTAGTCGGGACAGTAGATCAGCCCCAGCATTTT,TRBD1,NA,TRBV12-3/TRBV12-4,TRBJ1-5
CASSRWTHEQYF,TGTGCCAGCAGCCGTTGGACCCACGAGCAGTACTTC,NA,NA,TRBV11-1,TRBJ2-7
CSVEDLNSSYEQYF,TGCAGCGTTGAAGATCTCAACAGCTCCTACGAGCAGTACTTC,NA,once,TRBV29-1,TRBJ2-7
CASSYVASYNEQFF,TGTGCCAGCAGTTACGTAGCGAGCTACAATGAGCAGTTCTTC,NA,NA,TRBV6-6,TRBJ2-1
CASSFTGANVLTF,TGTGCCAGCAGCTTCACTGGGGCCAACGTCCTGACTTTC,NA,NA,TRBV11-2,TRBJ2-6
CATSDSILAGGSYNEQFF,TGTGCCACCAGTGATTCCATATTAGCGGGGGGGTCCTACAATGAGCAGTTCTTC,TRBD2,once,TRBV24-1,TRBJ2-1
CASSSGPGLEQYF,TGTGCCAGCAGCTCGGGACCGGGACTCGAGCAGTACTTC,NA,NA,TRBV12-3/TRBV12-4,TRBJ2-7
CASSLAGQGGYEQYF,TGTGCCAGCAGCTTGGCCGGACAGGGGGGCTACGAGCAGTACTTC,TRBD1,NA,TRBV5-6,TRBJ2-7
CASKTDQGNTEAFF,TGTGCCAGCAAGACCGATCAGGGGAACACTGAAGCTTTCTTT,NA,NA,TRBV6-4,TRBJ1-1
CASTDIRDRHGGYTF,TGCGCCAGCACCGATATCCGGGACAGACATGGTGGCTACACCTTC,TRBD1,few,TRBV5-1,TRBJ1-2
CASNNYNEQFF,TGTGCCAGCAACAACTACAATGAGCAGTTCTTC,NA,NA,TRBV12-3/TRBV12-4,TRBJ2-1
CSVEEMNTEAFF,TGCAGCGTTGAAGAGATGAACACTGAAGCTTTCTTT,NA,NA,TRBV29-1,TRBJ1-1
CASSLDSGEETQYF,TGCGCCAGCAGCCTCGATAGCGGTGAAGAGACCCAGTACTTC,NA,NA,TRBV5-1,TRBJ2-5
CASSLESRNTEAFF,TGTGCCAGCAGCTTAGAGTCCAGGAACACTGAAGCTTTCTTT,NA,NA,TRBV7-9,TRBJ1-1
CASSSREGTEAFF,TGTGCCAGCAGTTCCCGCGAGGGCACTGAAGCTTTCTTT,NA,NA,TRBV10-3,TRBJ1-1
CSVSSLSYEQYF,TGCAGCGTTAGTAGTCTTTCTTACGAGCAGTACTTC,NA,NA,TRBV29-1,TRBJ2-7